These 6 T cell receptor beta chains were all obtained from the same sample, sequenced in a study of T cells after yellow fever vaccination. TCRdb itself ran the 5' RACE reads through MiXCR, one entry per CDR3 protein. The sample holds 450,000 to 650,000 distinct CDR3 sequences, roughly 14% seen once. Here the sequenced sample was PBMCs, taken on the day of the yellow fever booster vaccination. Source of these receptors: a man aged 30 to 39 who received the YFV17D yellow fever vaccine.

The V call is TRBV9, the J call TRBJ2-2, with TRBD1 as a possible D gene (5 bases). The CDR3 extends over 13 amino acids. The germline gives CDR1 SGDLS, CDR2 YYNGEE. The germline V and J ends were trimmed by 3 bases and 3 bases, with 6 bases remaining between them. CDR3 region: CASSARDTGELFF. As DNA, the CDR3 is TGTGCCAGCAGCGCCAGGGACACCGGGGAGCTGTTTTTT. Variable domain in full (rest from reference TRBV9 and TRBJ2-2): DSGVTQTPKHLITATGQRVTLRCSPRSGDLSVYWYQQSLDQGLQFLIQYYNGEERAKGNILERFSAQQFPDLHSELNLSSLELGDSALYFCASSARDTGELFFGEGSRLTVL.

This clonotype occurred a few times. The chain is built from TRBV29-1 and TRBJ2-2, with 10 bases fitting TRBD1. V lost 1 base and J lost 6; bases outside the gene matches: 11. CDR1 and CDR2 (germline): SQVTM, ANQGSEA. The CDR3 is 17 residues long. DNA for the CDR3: TGCAGCGTTGAAGGTCCGGTTGGACAGGGGGTCGCCGGGGAGCTGTTTTTT. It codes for CSVEGPVGQGVAGELFF.

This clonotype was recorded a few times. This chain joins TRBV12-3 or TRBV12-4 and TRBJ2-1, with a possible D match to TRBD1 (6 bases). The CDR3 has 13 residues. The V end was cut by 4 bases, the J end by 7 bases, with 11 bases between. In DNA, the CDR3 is TGTGCCAGCAGTTCGGGACATCCAAATGAGCAGTTCTTC. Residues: CASSSGHPNEQFF.

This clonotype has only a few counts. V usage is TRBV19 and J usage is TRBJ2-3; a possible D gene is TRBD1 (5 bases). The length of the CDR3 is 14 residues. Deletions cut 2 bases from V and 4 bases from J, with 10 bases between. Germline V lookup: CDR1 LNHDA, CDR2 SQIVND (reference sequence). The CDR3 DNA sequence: TGTGCCAGTAGTATACTCGAGACAGCAGATACGCAGTATTTT. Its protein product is CASSILETADTQYF.

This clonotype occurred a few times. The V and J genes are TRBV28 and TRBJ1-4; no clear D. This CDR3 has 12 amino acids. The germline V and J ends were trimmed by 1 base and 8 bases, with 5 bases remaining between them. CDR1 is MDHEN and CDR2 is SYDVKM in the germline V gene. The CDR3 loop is CASSLLREKLFF. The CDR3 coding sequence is TGTGCCAGCAGTTTATTACGGGAAAAACTGTTTTTT.

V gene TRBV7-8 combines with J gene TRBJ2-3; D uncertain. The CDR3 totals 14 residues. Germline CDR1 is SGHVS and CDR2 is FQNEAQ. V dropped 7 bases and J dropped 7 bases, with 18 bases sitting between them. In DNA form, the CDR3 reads TGTGCCAGCACCCTCGACGGAAACAGCAATACGCAGTATTTT. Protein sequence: CASTLDGNSNTQYF. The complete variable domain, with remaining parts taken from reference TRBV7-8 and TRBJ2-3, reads GAGVSQSPRYKVAKRGQDVALRCDPISGHVSLFWYQQALGQGPEFLTYFQNEAQLDKSGLPSDRFFAERPEGSVSTLKIQRTQQEDSAVYLCASTLDGNSNTQYFGPGTRLTVL.